This T cell receptor (beta chain) comes out of a study of cytomegalovirus exposure and HLA in healthy donors. Overall study results and limits: When presence/absence was analysed, sequencing depth was taken to be roughly uniform across donors. Cytomegalovirus association was listed for 170 or so TCR beta chains. TCR beta chain V- and J-gene trimming was linked, in a later analysis, to a missense variant in DCLRE1C.

About this clone itself: The antigen is undetermined.

Germline V lookup: CDR1 SGHAT, CDR2 FQNNGV. The CDR3 has 15 amino acids. V lost 2 bases and J lost 7; bases outside the gene matches: 4. The study ran its PCR with 60 Vbeta and 13 Jbeta primers. Some clones are missing from TCRdb's copy, which holds only in-frame ones; the method was immunoSEQ multiplex PCR. The table lists around 150,000 clones, 60% to 80% of them singletons. This chain joins TRBV11-2 and TRBJ1-6, with TRBD1 identical over 8 bases. The sequencing sample was made of PBMCs. This sequence was found in a woman in her forties or fifties in good health and CMV-seropositive. The CDR3 loop is CASSLHTGGNSPLHF. Written as DNA, the CDR3 is TGTGCCAGCAGCTTACATACAGGGGGAAATTCACCCCTCCACTTT.